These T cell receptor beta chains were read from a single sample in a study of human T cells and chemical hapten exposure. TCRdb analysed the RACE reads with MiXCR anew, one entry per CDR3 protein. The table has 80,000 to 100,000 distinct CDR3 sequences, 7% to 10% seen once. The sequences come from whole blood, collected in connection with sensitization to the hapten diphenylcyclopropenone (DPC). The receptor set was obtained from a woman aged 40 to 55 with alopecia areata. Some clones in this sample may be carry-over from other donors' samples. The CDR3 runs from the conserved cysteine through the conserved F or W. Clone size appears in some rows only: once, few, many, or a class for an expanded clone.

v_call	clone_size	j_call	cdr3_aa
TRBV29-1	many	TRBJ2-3	CSVDWANSGTQYF
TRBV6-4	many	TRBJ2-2	CASSETSGRPGELFF
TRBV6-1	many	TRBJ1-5	CASRRGRDPLLNQPQHF
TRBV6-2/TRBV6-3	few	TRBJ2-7	CASSYTTGTLYEQYF
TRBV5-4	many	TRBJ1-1	CASSLDRGEAFF
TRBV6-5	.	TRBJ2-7	CASSYSSKYEQYF
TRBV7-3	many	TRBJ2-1	CASSFPGASGSREQFF
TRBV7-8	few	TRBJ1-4	CASSLFESSTNEKLFF
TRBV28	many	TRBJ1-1	CASSFRGTEAFF
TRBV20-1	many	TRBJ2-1	CSSKAGGYNEQFF
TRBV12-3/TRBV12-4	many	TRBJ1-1	CASSFLNTEAFF
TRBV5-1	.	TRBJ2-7	CASSFNSFYEQYF
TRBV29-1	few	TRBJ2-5	CSVEIGGRMGGAQYF
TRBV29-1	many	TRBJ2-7	CSVPGQASYEQYF
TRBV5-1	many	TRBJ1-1	CASRPSRDQQAEAFF
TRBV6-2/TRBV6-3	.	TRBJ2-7	CASTQQGYEQYF
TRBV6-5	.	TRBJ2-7	CASSSPGRSSYEQYF
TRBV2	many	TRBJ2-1	CASSEGRGSSYNEQFF
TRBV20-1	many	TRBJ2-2	CSARRDTAATGELFF
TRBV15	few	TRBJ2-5	CATSGRQGGETQYF
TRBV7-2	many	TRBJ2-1	CASSSGGSYNEQFF
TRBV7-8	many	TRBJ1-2	CASSLAQGGQGYTF
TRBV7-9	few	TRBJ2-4	CASSQRGRKNIQYF
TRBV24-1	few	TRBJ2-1	CATGGQGIDNEQFF
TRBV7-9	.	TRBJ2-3	CASGNGVDTQYF
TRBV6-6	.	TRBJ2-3	CARSREAGDTQYF
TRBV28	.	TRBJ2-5	CASMPGGQETQYF
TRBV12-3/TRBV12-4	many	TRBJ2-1	CASSRTGGKEQFF
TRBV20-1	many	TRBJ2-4	CSAYRTSGRSQYF
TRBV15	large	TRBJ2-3	CATSTQSDGTDTQYF
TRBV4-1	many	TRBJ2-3	CASSPTEAGFTDTQYF